The next 28 T cell receptor beta chains were all read from a single sample in a study of sequential checkpoint blockade in melanoma. Assay: immunoSEQ multiplex PCR; the TCRdb copy retains only in-frame clones and omits some. Here the sample spans 17,000 or so clones, approximately 58% being singletons. Treatment described: randomized to nivolumab then ipilimumab (arm A) or the reverse (arm B). The material was CD8+ T cells sorted from blood (inferred from file names), obtained from a patient given nivolumab and ipilimumab in sequence. The source is a human donor with melanoma.

V usage is TRBV9 and J usage is TRBJ2-2; 7 nucleotides line up with TRBD1. The CDR3 totals 17 residues. Germline V gene lookup returns CDR1 SGDLS and CDR2 YYNGEE. V lost 4 bases and J lost 6; bases outside the gene matches: 15. The CDR3 spells CASSIRPGTDLAGELFF. The CDR3 DNA is TGTGCCAGCAGCATACGCCCCGGGACAGATTTGGCCGGGGAGCTGTTTTTT.

The V gene is TRBV7-9, the J gene TRBJ2-7; maybe TRBD2 (6 bases). The V gene's germline CDR1 is SEHNR and CDR2 FQNEAQ (reference sequence). The CDR3 is 15 amino acids. The V end lost 1 base, the J end lost 3 bases, and 13 bases lay between the germline ends. CDR3 protein: CASSLGSGDRYEQYF. CDR3 nucleotides: TGTGCCAGCAGCTTAGGATCGGGGGACCGCTACGAGCAGTACTTC.

This chain uses TRBV2 with TRBJ2-5; D might be TRBD1 (6 bases). The J call is uncertain, as TRBJ2-7 better fits the DNA end. The CDR3 covers 15 residues. CDR1 and CDR2 from the germline V gene are SNHLY and FYNNEI. The CDR3 protein is CASSEASGTYYEQYF. CDR3 DNA: TGTGCCAGCAGTGAAGCCTCGGGGACATACTACGAGCAGTACTTC.

V usage is TRBV6-5 and J usage is TRBJ2-2; TRBD2 matches 7 bases. This CDR3 has 16 residues. Unmatched junction bases numbered 2, after V lost 0 bases and J lost 1 base. CDR1 MNHEY and CDR2 SVGAGI come from the germline V gene. The CDR3 DNA is TGTGCCAGCAGTTACTCAGCGGGGATGAACACCGGGGAGCTGTTTTTT. Translation gives CASSYSAGMNTGELFF.

The chain is built from TRBV6-5 and TRBJ2-3; tentative D call: TRBD2 (6 bases). The CDR3 spans 14 residues. Between the trimmed V and J ends, which lost 4 bases and 1 base, there was a span of 9 bases. CDR1 is MNHEY, CDR2 SVGAGI, per germline. The CDR3 DNA reads TGTGCCAGCAGTTCCAGCGGGCGCACAGATACGCAGTATTTT. Translation gives CASSSSGRTDTQYF.

In DNA, the CDR3 is TGTGCCAGCAGTTACGGGGCGGGGGAGCAGTACTTC. This encodes CASSYGAGEQYF. The chain carries TRBV6-5 and TRBJ2-5; 7 positions match TRBD2. The CDR3 covers 12 residues. V dropped 2 bases and J dropped 11; count of bases not matched to a gene: 5. Per the germline V gene, CDR1 is MNHEY and CDR2 is SVGAGI.

The chain couples TRBV7-7 to TRBJ2-1; maybe TRBD2 (6 bases). The CDR3 has 16 amino acids. V was pared by 5 bases and J by 5 bases, with 19 bases between. The germline V gene has CDR1 SSHAT and CDR2 FNYEAQ (reference sequence). The CDR3 here is CASSPAYGGGNNEQFF. The CDR3 bases are TGTGCCAGCAGCCCCGCTTACGGGGGTGGGAACAATGAGCAGTTCTTC.

CDR3 sequence: CASSSSWGDEQYF. The CDR3 nucleotides read TGTGCCAGCAGTTCCTCATGGGGCGACGAGCAGTACTTC. The rearrangement uses TRBV27 and TRBJ2-7; D is possibly TRBD1 (5 bases). V lost 4 bases and J 5 bases, leaving 12 bases between the germline ends. The germline gives CDR1 MNHEY, CDR2 SMNVEV (reference sequence). CDR3 size: 13 residues.

This clone was observed a few times. This chain uses TRBV6-5 with TRBJ2-2; D not resolved. Trimming took 2 bases from V and 8 from J, leaving 6 bases between them. In germline, CDR1 is MNHEY, CDR2 SVGAGI. The CDR3 is made up of 12 amino acids. The DNA for the CDR3 is TGTGCCAGCAGTTACCCCCTGGGGGAGCTGTTTTTT. It translates to CASSYPLGELFF.

The chain uses TRBV5-1 and TRBJ2-2, with TRBD2 matching 14 bases. The germline V gene has CDR1 SGHRS and CDR2 YFSETQ. The CDR3 loop spans 18 amino acids. The junction had 5 bases not matched to a gene; V was cut back by 0 bases and J by 4 bases. The CDR3 bases are TGCGCCAGCAGCTTGGGACTAGCGGGGGGGCCGGTCACCGGGGAGCTGTTTTTT. Translation: CASSLGLAGGPVTGELFF. The full variable domain, rest sourced from reference TRBV5-1 and TRBJ2-2, is KAGVTQTPRYLIKTRGQQVTLSCSPISGHRSVSWYQQTPGQGLQFLFEYFSETQRNKGNFPGRFSGRQFSNSRSEMNVSTLELGDSALYLCASSLGLAGGPVTGELFFGEGSRLTVL.

This clone was counted a single time. The chain links TRBV7-9 to TRBJ1-2, with 11 bases lining up with TRBD1. The V segment lost 5 bases and the J segment 7 bases; nucleotides outside the gene matches: 15. The CDR3 has 17 amino acids. Per germline, CDR1 SEHNR and CDR2 FQNEAQ (reference sequence). CDR3 region: CASSQVPGTGGIGGYTF. For the CDR3, the DNA is TGTGCCAGCAGCCAAGTACCCGGGACAGGGGGTATTGGTGGCTACACCTTC.

The CDR3 DNA reads as TGTGCCAGCTCAAGCTATACTAGCGGGAACACCGGGGAGCTGTTTTTT. Its protein is CASSSYTSGNTGELFF. The chain employs TRBV5-4 and TRBJ2-2; 8 nucleotides align to TRBD2. CDR1 is SGHNT and CDR2 is YYREEE in the germline V gene (reference sequence). This CDR3 spans 16 amino acids. V shed 7 bases and J 1 base; nucleotides not matched to a gene: 9.

J is TRBJ2-3 and V is TRBV6-4, with a weak D call TRBD2 (5 bases). Trimming cost V 8 bases and J 2 bases, with 11 bases left between them. Germline V gene lookup returns CDR1 MRHNA and CDR2 SNTAGT. The length of the CDR3 is 13 residues. CDR3 sequence: CASPTKYTDTQYF. The CDR3 nucleotides read TGTGCCAGCCCGACTAAGTACACAGATACGCAGTATTTT.

The chain has TRBV5-1 and TRBJ1-2; D is unresolved. Germline CDR1 reads SGHRS; CDR2 reads YFSETQ. The CDR3 has 11 residues. With 5 bases removed from V and 4 bases from J, the gap between germline ends came to 6 bases. CDR3 DNA sequence: TGCGCCAGCAGTAACAGCTATGGCTACACCTTC. Translating gives CASSNSYGYTF.

This clone was detected once. DNA of the CDR3: TGTGCCAGCTCAGACAGCGTCATGAACACTGAAGCTTTCTTT. Protein: CASSDSVMNTEAFF. The chain couples TRBV6-5 to TRBJ1-1; D is possibly TRBD1 (5 bases). Trimming shortened V by 8 bases and J by 0 bases, and 13 bases separated the two germline ends. Germline V lookup: CDR1 MNHEY, CDR2 SVGAGI. The CDR3 runs 14 residues.

The CDR3 sequence: CASSFGGETQYF. In DNA, the CDR3 is TGTGCCAGCAGCTTTGGGGGGGAGACCCAGTACTTC. The rearrangement joins TRBV13 to TRBJ2-5, with D perhaps TRBD2 (6 bases). There are 12 residues in the CDR3. The V gene's germline CDR1 is PRHDT and CDR2 FYEKMQ (reference sequence). The germline V and J ends were trimmed by 3 bases and 5 bases, with 7 bases remaining between them.

The V and J genes are TRBV6-5 and TRBJ1-2; D is possibly TRBD1 (5 bases). The germline V and J ends were trimmed by 0 bases and 8 bases, with 16 bases remaining between them. The CDR3 has 15 residues. Per germline, CDR1 MNHEY and CDR2 SVGAGI. The CDR3 reads CASSYSIRPGDGYTF. In DNA form, the CDR3 reads TGTGCCAGCAGTTACTCGATTAGGCCGGGGGACGGCTACACCTTC.

DNA of the CDR3: TGTGCCAGCAGCTGGGGGGCTGGCGGGGGGTACACAGATACGCAGTATTTT. Protein sequence: CASSWGAGGGYTDTQYF. The chain uses TRBV5-4 and TRBJ2-3, with 8 bases fitting TRBD2. V was pared by 3 bases and J by 2 bases, with 11 bases of the junction left unmatched. This CDR3 spans 17 amino acids. Germline V gene sequence: CDR1 SGHNT, CDR2 YYREEE (reference sequence).

The gene calls are TRBV13 and TRBJ2-1; D might be TRBD1 (6 bases). CDR1 and CDR2 from the germline V gene are PRHDT and FYEKMQ (reference sequence). CDR3 length: 14 amino acids. The V gene lost 3 bases and the J gene lost 7 bases, with 13 bases spanning the gap. CDR3 protein: CASSLWGPGNEQFF. The DNA of the CDR3 is TGTGCCAGCAGCTTGTGGGGGCCTGGGAATGAGCAGTTCTTC. Full variable domain (rest looked up from reference TRBV13 and TRBJ2-1): AAGVIQSPRHLIKEKRETATLKCYPIPRHDTVYWYQQGPGQDPQFLISFYEKMQSDKGSIPDRFSAQQFSDYHSELNMSSLELGDSALYFCASSLWGPGNEQFFGPGTRLTVL.

This clone was recorded a few times. The chain couples TRBV11-2 to TRBJ2-7; a weak D match, TRBD2 (6 bases). CDR1 and CDR2 (germline): SGHAT, FQNNGV. With 5 bases removed from V and 4 bases from J, the gap between germline ends came to 18 bases. This CDR3 region has 15 residues. Here the CDR3 reads CASSTFGGPYYEQYF. The CDR3 bases are TGTGCCAGCAGCACCTTCGGAGGGCCTTATTACGAGCAGTACTTC.

V gene TRBV28 combines with J gene TRBJ2-1; D remains ambiguous. The CDR3 loop spans 12 amino acids. CDR1 is MDHEN, CDR2 SYDVKM, per germline. Trimming shortened V by 5 bases and J by 10 bases, and 12 bases separated the two germline ends. The CDR3 loop reads CASSDTVYEQFF. For the CDR3, the DNA is TGTGCCAGCAGTGATACAGTCTACGAGCAGTTCTTC.

The chain uses TRBV6-5 and TRBJ1-2; D remains ambiguous. In germline, CDR1 is MNHEY, CDR2 SVGAGI. V lost 0 bases and J lost 2, with 7 bases in between. CDR3 size: 14 residues. The CDR3 DNA is TGTGCCAGCAGTTACTCGGGCCAGAACTATGGCTACACCTTC. Its protein is CASSYSGQNYGYTF.

The sample holds a few counts of this clone. The DNA for the CDR3 is TGTGCCAGCAGTTTATTGGGGATGGGAGGCACTGAAGCTTTCTTT. It codes for CASSLLGMGGTEAFF. The chain uses TRBV28 and TRBJ1-1; no definite D call. There are 15 residues in the CDR3. Germline V gene data show CDR1 as MDHEN and CDR2 as SYDVKM. The V end was cut by 1 base, the J end by 4 bases, with 13 bases between. The complete variable domain, with remaining parts taken from reference TRBV28 and TRBJ1-1, reads DVKVTQSSRYLVKRTGEKVFLECVQDMDHENMFWYRQDPGLGLRLIYFSYDVKMKEKGDIPEGYSVSREKKERFSLILESASTNQTSMYLCASSLLGMGGTEAFFGQGTRLTVV.

This clone is medium-sized. The chain is built from TRBV19 and TRBJ1-1, with 9 bases aligning to TRBD1. Germline CDR1 is LNHDA and CDR2 is SQIVND (reference sequence). After removal of 3 bases from V and 4 bases from J, the junction contained 3 bases not matched to a gene. The CDR3 covers 14 residues. For the CDR3, the DNA is TGTGCCAGTAGTATCGGGACAGGGAGCACTGAAGCTTTCTTT. Translated: CASSIGTGSTEAFF. The full variable domain, completed using reference TRBV19 and TRBJ1-1, is DGGITQSPKYLFRKEGQNVTLSCEQNLNHDAMYWYRQDPGQGLRLIYYSQIVNDFQKGDIAEGYSVSREKKESFPLTVTSAQKNPTAFYLCASSIGTGSTEAFFGQGTRLTVV.

The chain couples TRBV19 to TRBJ2-3, with D maybe TRBD2 (5 bases). V lost 8 bases to trimming and J lost 0 bases, with 9 bases between them. Germline CDR1 is LNHDA and CDR2 is SQIVND (reference sequence). CDR3 length equals 13 residues. The CDR3 DNA follows: TGTGCCAGTGGGAGTGCTAGCACAGATACGCAGTATTTT. Amino acid sequence: CASGSASTDTQYF.

The chain recombines TRBV19 with TRBJ1-2; no firm D call. The CDR3 sequence is 15 residues long. From germline, CDR1 is LNHDA and CDR2 SQIVND (reference sequence). V was clipped by 1 base and J by 1 base, with 10 bases between them. The CDR3: CASSIGWPYNYGYTF. In nucleotides, the CDR3 is TGTGCCAGTAGTATAGGATGGCCATATAACTATGGCTACACCTTC.

The chain carries TRBV9 and TRBJ2-1, with a tentative D call TRBD1 (5 bases). Between the trimmed V and J ends, which lost 5 bases and 5 bases, there was a span of 11 bases. CDR1 SGDLS and CDR2 YYNGEE come from the germline V gene. The CDR3 totals 13 residues. This CDR3 is CASRDMVHNEQFF. The CDR3, as DNA: TGTGCCAGCAGGGACATGGTGCACAATGAGCAGTTCTTC.

The chain carries TRBV6-1 and TRBJ2-3; a weak D match, TRBD2 (6 bases). CDR3 length: 13 amino acids. Per the germline V gene, CDR1 is MNHNS and CDR2 is SASEGT. Trimming cost V 5 bases and J 0 bases, with 6 bases left between them. CDR3 sequence (DNA): TGTGCCAGCAGTAGCGGGAGCACAGATACGCAGTATTTT. This translates into CASSSGSTDTQYF.